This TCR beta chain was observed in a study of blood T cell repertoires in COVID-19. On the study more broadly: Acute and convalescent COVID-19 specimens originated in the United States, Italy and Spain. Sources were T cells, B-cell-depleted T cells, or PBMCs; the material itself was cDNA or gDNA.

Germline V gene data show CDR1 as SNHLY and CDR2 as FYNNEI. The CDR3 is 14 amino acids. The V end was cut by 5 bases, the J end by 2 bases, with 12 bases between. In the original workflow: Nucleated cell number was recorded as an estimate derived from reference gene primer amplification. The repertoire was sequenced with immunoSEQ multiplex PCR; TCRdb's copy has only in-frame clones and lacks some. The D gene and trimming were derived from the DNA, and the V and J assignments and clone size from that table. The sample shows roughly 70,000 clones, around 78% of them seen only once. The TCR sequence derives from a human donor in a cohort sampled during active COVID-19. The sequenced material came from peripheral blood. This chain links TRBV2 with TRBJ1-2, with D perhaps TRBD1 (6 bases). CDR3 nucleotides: TGTGCCAGCAGTTCAGGGGCGACGAACTATGGCTACACCTTC. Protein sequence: CASSSGATNYGYTF. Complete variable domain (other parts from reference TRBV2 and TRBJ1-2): EPEVTQTPSHQVTQMGQEVILRCVPISNHLYFYWYRQILGQKVEFLVSFYNNEISEKSEIFDDQFSVERPDGSNFTLKIRSTKLEDSAMYFCASSSGATNYGYTFGSGTRLTVV.